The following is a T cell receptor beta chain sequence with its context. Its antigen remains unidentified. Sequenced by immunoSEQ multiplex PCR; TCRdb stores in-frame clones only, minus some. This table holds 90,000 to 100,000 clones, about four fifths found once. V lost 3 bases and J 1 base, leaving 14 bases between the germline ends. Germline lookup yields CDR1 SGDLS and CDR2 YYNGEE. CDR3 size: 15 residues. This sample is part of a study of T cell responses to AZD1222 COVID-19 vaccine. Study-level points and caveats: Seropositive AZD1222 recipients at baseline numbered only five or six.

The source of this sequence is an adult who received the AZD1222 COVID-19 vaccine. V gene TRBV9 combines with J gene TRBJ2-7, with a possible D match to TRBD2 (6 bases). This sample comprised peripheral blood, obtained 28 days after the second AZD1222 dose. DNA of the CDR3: TGTGCCAGCAGCGGAGGCGGGACCCGGTCCTACGAGCAGTACTTC. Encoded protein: CASSGGGTRSYEQYF. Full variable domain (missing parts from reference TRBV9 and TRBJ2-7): DSGVTQTPKHLITATGQRVTLRCSPRSGDLSVYWYQQSLDQGLQFLIQYYNGEERAKGNILERFSAQQFPDLHSELNLSSLELGDSALYFCASSGGGTRSYEQYFGPGTRLTVT.